The 2 T cell receptor beta chains listed next were all sequenced from one sample in a study of T cell repertoires in cytomegalovirus infection. TCRdb reprocessed the reads via MiXCR and lists one record per CDR3 protein. The sample yields roughly 730,000 distinct CDR3 sequences, around 32% seen once. Their antigens remain unidentified. The material was cultured PBMCs, obtained from culture after CMV antigen stimulation. These receptors came from a human donor in good health (CMV status not recorded). Some clones in this sample may be carry-over from other donors' samples.

The chain couples TRBV5-5 to TRBJ1-3; D is unclear. Trimming stripped 6 bases from V and 4 bases from J, with 11 bases between. Germline CDR1 is SGHKS and CDR2 is YYEKEE (reference sequence). The CDR3 runs to 13 residues. The CDR3 here is CASTSDAGNTIYF. In DNA, the CDR3 is TGTGCCAGCACCTCAGACGCCGGAAACACCATATATTTT.

In its sample, this clonotype was seen many times. Here the CDR3 reads CASSRPLAGTYEQYF. CDR3 sequence (DNA): TGTGCCAGCAGCCGGCCACTAGCGGGAACCTACGAGCAGTACTTC. The V and J genes are TRBV7-9 and TRBJ2-7, with 10 nucleotides matching TRBD2. From germline, CDR1 is SEHNR and CDR2 FQNEAQ (reference sequence). The CDR3 length is 15 residues. V shed 5 bases and J 2 bases; nucleotides not matched to a gene: 6. Together with reference TRBV7-9 and TRBJ2-7, the CDR3 gives the full variable domain: DTGVSQNPRHKITKRGQNVTFRCDPISEHNRLYWYRQTLGQGPEFLTYFQNEAQLEKSRLLSDRFSAERPKGSFSTLEIQRTEQGDSAMYLCASSRPLAGTYEQYFGPGTRLTVT.